This TCR beta chain came from a study of cytomegalovirus exposure and HLA in healthy donors. Study-wide points: TCR beta sequences reportedly predicted most subjects' HLA-A and HLA-B alleles accurately.

The CDR3 covers 15 residues. Germline CDR1 reads MDHEN; CDR2 reads SYDVKM. Trimming at V came to 10 bases and at J to 4 bases, leaving 10 bases not matched to a gene. This clone turned up a few times. As yet, its antigen is unknown. Whereas donors were nominally healthy upon sampling, unrecorded immune exposures were probable. Primers for the PCR totalled 60 Vbeta and 13 Jbeta. Produced via immunoSEQ multiplex PCR; TCRdb's table is partial and in-frame only. The sample lists approximately 140,000 clones, around 76% occurring once. The chain joins TRBV28 to TRBJ2-2; 9 bases agree with TRBD1. The clonotype originates from a woman aged 45-65 years in good health and CMV-seronegative. Input material: PBMCs. The CDR3 region has the DNA TGTGCCACCCAGACCGGGACAGGGACCACCGGGGAGCTGTTTTTT. Protein sequence: CATQTGTGTTGELFF.